The 12 T cell receptor beta chains below were found in one sample sequenced in a study of Ad26.COV2.S vaccination and SARS-CoV-2 variants (dated by TCRdb to the early 2020s). What the treatment or condition label conveys for this sample: some 19 received Ad26.COV2.S at low or high dose, single or two shots; 5 received placebo; per-sample allocation not given. Repertoires of vaccine and placebo recipients were sequenced from samples taken on day 63 after the first injection. Library prep was done by the immunoSEQ multiplex PCR assay. Not all clones reach the TCRdb copy of this immuneACCESS table, which keeps in-frame sequences only. Checked studies attribute under half of the gap to unresolved V genes and leave the rest unexplained. The sample has around 420,000 clones on record, over 75% of them singletons. Clones ranked in the top ten supply 3.6% of the sample. The input for sequencing was peripheral blood, taken in a trial of Ad26.COV2.S vaccine versus placebo. The source of these receptors is a person aged 18-65 years who received the Ad26.COV2.S COVID-19 vaccine or a placebo.

The chain recombines TRBV7-9 with TRBJ1-1; no firm D call. Deletions cut 1 base from V and 4 bases from J, with 7 bases between. This CDR3 is 13 amino acids long. Looked up from germline, CDR1 is SEHNR and CDR2 is FQNEAQ (reference sequence). CDR3 residues: CASSLDRVTEAFF. CDR3 sequence (DNA): TGTGCCAGCAGCTTAGATCGGGTCACTGAAGCTTTCTTT.

The J gene is TRBJ1-5, the V gene TRBV4-1; D is unclear. Germline CDR1 reads MGHRA; CDR2 reads YSYEKL. There are 14 residues in the CDR3. V was cut by 4 bases and J by 1 base, with 8 bases left in between. The CDR3 region is CASSRPGSNQPQHF. The CDR3 nucleotides read TGCGCCAGCAGCCGTCCCGGGAGCAATCAGCCCCAGCATTTT.

This sequence joins TRBV6-6 and TRBJ1-4; D remains ambiguous. The CDR3 has 13 amino acids. The germline gives CDR1 MNHNY, CDR2 SVGAGI (reference sequence). V was pared by 8 bases and J by 8 bases, with 15 bases between. The CDR3 region is CASGFHPSEKLFF. The CDR3, as DNA: TGTGCCAGCGGTTTCCACCCCAGCGAAAAACTGTTTTTT.

The chain employs TRBV30 and TRBJ1-6; no clear D gene. From germline, CDR1 is GTSNPN and CDR2 SVGIG (reference sequence). Trimming stripped 0 bases from V and 6 bases from J, with 9 bases between. The CDR3 loop spans 14 amino acids. The CDR3 nucleotides are TGTGCCTGGAGTGTACGAGACTTTAATTCACCCCTCCACTTT. Translated: CAWSVRDFNSPLHF.

This chain links TRBV4-2 with TRBJ1-5; D not resolved. The V gene's germline CDR1 is LGHNA and CDR2 YNFKEQ. Trimming removed 1 base from V and 6 bases from J, with 13 bases in between. CDR3 length: 15 amino acids. Here the CDR3 DNA reads TGTGCCAGCAGCCAAGTCCTCTCGACGGGTCAGCCCCAGCATTTT. Translated: CASSQVLSTGQPQHF.

CDR3 in amino acids: CASSPLLEGRSYEQYF. The CDR3 nucleotides read TGCGCCAGCAGCCCGCTTTTGGAGGGAAGGTCCTACGAGCAGTACTTC. V usage is TRBV5-1 and J usage is TRBJ2-7; D possibly corresponds to TRBD2 (6 bases). The germline V gene encodes CDR1 SGHRS and CDR2 YFSETQ. There are 16 residues in the CDR3. The V and J ends lost 4 bases and 1 base respectively, with 18 bases between them.

This rearrangement joins TRBV21-1 to TRBJ1-1. TRBV21-1 is a pseudogene segment. The CDR3 extends over 14 amino acids. CDR3 loop: CASSKSMANTEAFF. DNA of the CDR3: TGTGCCAGCAGCAAAAGCATGGCTAACACTGAAGCTTTCTTT.

The rearrangement uses TRBV3-1 (or the pseudogene TRBV3-2) and TRBJ2-1; 7 bases map to TRBD1. CDR1 and CDR2 from the germline V gene are LGHDT and YNNKEL (reference sequence). This CDR3 spans 15 amino acids. The ends lost 4 bases at V and 4 bases at J; junction bases unmatched: 7. The CDR3 DNA reads as TGTGCCAGCAGCCCAGGGGACAGAGTTTACAATGAGCAGTTCTTC. Amino acid sequence: CASSPGDRVYNEQFF.

The rearrangement links TRBV19 to TRBJ1-1; possibly TRBD1 for D (5 bases). CDR3 length: 14 amino acids. Per the germline V gene, CDR1 is LNHDA and CDR2 is SQIVND (reference sequence). V lost 3 bases and J lost 2, with 10 bases in between. In DNA, the CDR3 is TGTGCCAGTAGTATTGGGGCATTTAACACTGAAGCTTTCTTT. This sequence encodes CASSIGAFNTEAFF.

This clone has just a few counts. V and J are TRBV30 and TRBJ1-2; D remains ambiguous. V lost 2 bases and J lost 7, with 14 bases in between. The CDR3 sequence is 13 residues long. Per germline, CDR1 GTSNPN and CDR2 SVGIG (reference sequence). In DNA, the CDR3 is TGTGCCTGGAGTAGGGAGCAGGCGGGTGGCTACACCTTC. Translated, it gives CAWSREQAGGYTF. The entire variable domain, with the rest obtained from reference TRBV30 and TRBJ1-2, is as follows: SQTIHQWPATLVQPVGSPLSLECTVEGTSNPNLYWYRQAAGRGLQLLFYSVGIGQISSEVPQNLSASRPQDRQFILSSKKLLLSDSGFYLCAWSREQAGGYTFGSGTRLTVV.

The rearrangement links TRBV6-5 to TRBJ2-7; D call uncertain. This CDR3 spans 11 amino acids. From germline, CDR1 is MNHEY and CDR2 SVGAGI. The germline V and J ends were trimmed by 4 bases and 5 bases, with 6 bases remaining between them. CDR3 residues: CASSSVDEQYF. DNA for the CDR3: TGTGCCAGCAGTTCTGTGGACGAGCAGTACTTC.

This sequence joins TRBV24-1 and TRBJ2-2; 8 bases are a match to TRBD1. V shed 5 bases and J 4 bases; nucleotides not matched to a gene: 2. In germline, CDR1 is KGHDR, CDR2 SFDVKD. There are 14 residues in the CDR3. The CDR3 DNA reads as TGTGCCACCAGTGTAACAGGGGGCACCGGGGAGCTGTTTTTT. Residues: CATSVTGGTGELFF.